This passage covers 2 T cell receptor beta chains from one sample sequenced in a study of cytotoxic CD8 clonotypes in ibrutinib-treated CLL. Profiling relied on immunoSEQ multiplex PCR, and the TCRdb table lists in-frame clones only, not all of them. This table has 45,000 to 50,000 clones, around half appearing once. The source was PBMCs, collected after 12 months of ibrutinib treatment. These receptors were taken from a human donor with chronic lymphocytic leukemia.

This chain uses TRBV5-6 with TRBJ2-7, with 10 bases lining up with TRBD2. The V gene end was trimmed by 2 bases and the J gene end by 3 bases; junction bases not matched to a gene: 11. The germline CDR1 and CDR2 sequences are SGHDT and YYEEEE. This CDR3 comprises 17 residues. The CDR3 protein is CASSFQAGGRLGYEQYF. The CDR3 DNA sequence: TGTGCCAGCAGCTTTCAAGCGGGAGGGCGCCTGGGCTACGAGCAGTACTTC.

The chain combines TRBV5-1 with TRBJ2-2; the match to TRBD1 covers 7 bases. The V gene's germline CDR1 is SGHRS and CDR2 YFSETQ. This CDR3 has 15 residues. V trimming: 0 bases; J trimming: 4 bases; junction bases outside the gene matches: 3. The CDR3 DNA reads TGCGCCAGCAGCTTGGAGGCAGGGGGCACCGGGGAGCTGTTTTTT. This gives the protein CASSLEAGGTGELFF. Full variable domain (remainder filled in from reference TRBV5-1 and TRBJ2-2): KAGVTQTPRYLIKTRGQQVTLSCSPISGHRSVSWYQQTPGQGLQFLFEYFSETQRNKGNFPGRFSGRQFSNSRSEMNVSTLELGDSALYLCASSLEAGGTGELFFGEGSRLTVL.